This TCR beta chain appears in the sequencing data of a study of early T cells in non-severe SARS-CoV-2 infection. The length of the CDR3 is 14 residues. V was cut by 8 bases and J by 0 bases, with 12 bases left in between. TCRdb passed the 5' RACE reads through MiXCR, listing each CDR3 protein once. The data show 65,000 to 95,000 distinct CDR3 sequences, 7.5% to 10% seen once. This clonotype has more than one count but fewer than ten. V gene TRBV12-3 or TRBV12-4 combines with J gene TRBJ2-3; no clear D. The source material was whole blood. This receptor was obtained from an adult who was a healthcare worker with PCR-confirmed SARS-CoV-2 infection or an uninfected control (not recorded which). The CDR3 nucleotides read TGTGCCAGCTCTGAGGCGGCCAGCACAGATACGCAGTATTTT. Translated, it gives CASSEAASTDTQYF.